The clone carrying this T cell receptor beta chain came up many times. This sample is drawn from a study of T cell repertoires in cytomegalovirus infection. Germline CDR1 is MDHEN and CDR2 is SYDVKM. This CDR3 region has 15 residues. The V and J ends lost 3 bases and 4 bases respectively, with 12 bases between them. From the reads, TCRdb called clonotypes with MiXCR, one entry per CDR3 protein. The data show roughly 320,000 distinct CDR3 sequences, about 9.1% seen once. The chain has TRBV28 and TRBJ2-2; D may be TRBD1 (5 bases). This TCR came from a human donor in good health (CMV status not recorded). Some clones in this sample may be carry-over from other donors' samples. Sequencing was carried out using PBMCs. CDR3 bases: TGTGCCAGCAGTTTCCTGGCCAGGGCCACCGGGGAGCTGTTTTTT. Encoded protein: CASSFLARATGELFF.